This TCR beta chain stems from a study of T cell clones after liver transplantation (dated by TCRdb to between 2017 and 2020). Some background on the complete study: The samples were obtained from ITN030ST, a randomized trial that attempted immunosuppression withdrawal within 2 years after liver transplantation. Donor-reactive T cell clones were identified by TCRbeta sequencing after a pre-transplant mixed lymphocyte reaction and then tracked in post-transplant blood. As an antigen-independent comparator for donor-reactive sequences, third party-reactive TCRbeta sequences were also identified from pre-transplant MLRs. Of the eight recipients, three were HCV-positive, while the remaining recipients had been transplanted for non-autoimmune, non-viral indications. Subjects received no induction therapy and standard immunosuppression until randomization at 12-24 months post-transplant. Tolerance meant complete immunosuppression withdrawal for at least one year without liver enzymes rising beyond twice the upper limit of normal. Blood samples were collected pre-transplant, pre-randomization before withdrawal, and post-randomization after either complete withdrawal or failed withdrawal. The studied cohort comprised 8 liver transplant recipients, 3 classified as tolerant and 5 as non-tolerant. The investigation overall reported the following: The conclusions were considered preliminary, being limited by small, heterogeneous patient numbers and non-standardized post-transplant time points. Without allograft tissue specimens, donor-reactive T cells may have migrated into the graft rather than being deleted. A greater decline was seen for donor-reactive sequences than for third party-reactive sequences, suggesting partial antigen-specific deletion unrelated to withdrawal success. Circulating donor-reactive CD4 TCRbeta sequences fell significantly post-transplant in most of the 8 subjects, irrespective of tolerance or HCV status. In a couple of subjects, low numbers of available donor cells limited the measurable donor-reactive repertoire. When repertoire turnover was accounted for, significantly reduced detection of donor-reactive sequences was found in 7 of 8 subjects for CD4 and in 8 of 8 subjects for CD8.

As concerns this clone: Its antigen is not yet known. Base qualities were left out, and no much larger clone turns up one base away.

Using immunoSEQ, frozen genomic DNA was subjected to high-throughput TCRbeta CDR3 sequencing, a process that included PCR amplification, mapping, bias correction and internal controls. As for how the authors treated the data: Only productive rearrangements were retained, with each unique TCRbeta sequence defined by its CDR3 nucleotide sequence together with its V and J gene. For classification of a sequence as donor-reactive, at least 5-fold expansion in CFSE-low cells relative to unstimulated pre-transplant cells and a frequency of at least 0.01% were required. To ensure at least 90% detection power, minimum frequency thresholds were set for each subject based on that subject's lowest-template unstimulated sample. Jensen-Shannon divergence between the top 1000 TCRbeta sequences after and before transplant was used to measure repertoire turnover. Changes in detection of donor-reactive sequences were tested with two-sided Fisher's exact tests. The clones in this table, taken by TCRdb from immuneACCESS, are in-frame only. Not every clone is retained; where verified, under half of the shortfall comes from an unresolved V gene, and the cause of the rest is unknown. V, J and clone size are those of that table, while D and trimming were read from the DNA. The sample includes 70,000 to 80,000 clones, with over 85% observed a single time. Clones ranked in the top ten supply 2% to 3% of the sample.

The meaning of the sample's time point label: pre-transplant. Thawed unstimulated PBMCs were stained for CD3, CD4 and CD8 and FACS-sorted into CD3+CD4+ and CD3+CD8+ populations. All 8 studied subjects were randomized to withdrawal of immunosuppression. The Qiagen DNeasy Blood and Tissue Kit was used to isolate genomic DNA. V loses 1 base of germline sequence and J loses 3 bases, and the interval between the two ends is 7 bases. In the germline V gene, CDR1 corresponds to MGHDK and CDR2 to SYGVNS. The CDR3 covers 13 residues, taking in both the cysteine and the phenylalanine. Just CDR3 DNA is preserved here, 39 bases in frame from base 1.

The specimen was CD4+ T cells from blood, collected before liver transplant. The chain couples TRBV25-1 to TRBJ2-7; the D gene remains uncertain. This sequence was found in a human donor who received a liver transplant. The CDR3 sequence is CASSESGRYEQYF. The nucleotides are TGTGCCAGCAGTGAATCCGGGCGCTACGAGCAGTACTTC.